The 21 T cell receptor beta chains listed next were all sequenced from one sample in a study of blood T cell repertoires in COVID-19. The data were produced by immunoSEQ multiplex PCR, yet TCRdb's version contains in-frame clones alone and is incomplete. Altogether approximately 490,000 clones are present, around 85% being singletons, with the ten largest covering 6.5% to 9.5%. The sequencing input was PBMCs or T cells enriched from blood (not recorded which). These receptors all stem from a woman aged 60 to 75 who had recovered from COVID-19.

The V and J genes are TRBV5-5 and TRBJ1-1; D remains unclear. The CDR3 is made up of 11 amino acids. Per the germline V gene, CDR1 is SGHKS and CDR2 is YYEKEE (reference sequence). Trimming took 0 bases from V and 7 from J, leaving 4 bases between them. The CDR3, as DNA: TGTGCCAGCAGCTTGGTCTATGAAGCTTTCTTT. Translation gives CASSLVYEAFF.

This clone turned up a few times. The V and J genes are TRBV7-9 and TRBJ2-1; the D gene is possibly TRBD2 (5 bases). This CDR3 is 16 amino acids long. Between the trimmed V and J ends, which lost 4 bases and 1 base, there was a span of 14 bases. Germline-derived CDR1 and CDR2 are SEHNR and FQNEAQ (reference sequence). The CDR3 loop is CASSSDGAASYNEQFF. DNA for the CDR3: TGTGCCAGCAGCTCCGACGGAGCGGCGTCCTACAATGAGCAGTTCTTC.

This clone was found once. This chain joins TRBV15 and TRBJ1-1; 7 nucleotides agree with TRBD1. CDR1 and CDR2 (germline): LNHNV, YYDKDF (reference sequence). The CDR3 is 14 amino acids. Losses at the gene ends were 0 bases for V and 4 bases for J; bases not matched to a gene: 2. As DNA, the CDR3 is TGTGCCACCAGCAGAGATACAGGGGTCACTGAAGCTTTCTTT. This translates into CATSRDTGVTEAFF.

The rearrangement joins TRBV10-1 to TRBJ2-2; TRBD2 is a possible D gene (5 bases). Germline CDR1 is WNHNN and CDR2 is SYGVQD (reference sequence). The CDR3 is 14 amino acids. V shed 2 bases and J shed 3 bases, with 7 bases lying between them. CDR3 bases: TGCGCCAGCAGTGAGGGACTGGACACCGGGGAGCTGTTTTTT. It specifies CASSEGLDTGELFF.

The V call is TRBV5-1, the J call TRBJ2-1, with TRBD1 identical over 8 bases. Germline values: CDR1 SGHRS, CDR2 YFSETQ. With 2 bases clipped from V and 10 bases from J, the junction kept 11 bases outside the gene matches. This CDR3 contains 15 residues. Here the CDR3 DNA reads TGCGCCAGCAGCTTTGGGGCAGGGGGCCCCTGGGAGCAGTTCTTC. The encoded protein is CASSFGAGGPWEQFF. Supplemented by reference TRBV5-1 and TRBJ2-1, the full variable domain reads KAGVTQTPRYLIKTRGQQVTLSCSPISGHRSVSWYQQTPGQGLQFLFEYFSETQRNKGNFPGRFSGRQFSNSRSEMNVSTLELGDSALYLCASSFGAGGPWEQFFGPGTRLTVL.

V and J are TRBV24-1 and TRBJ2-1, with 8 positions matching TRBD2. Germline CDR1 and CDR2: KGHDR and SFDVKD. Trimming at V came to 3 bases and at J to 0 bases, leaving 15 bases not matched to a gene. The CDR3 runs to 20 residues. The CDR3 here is CATSDPSLGSGESSYNEQFF. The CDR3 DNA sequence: TGTGCCACCAGTGATCCCTCCTTGGGTAGCGGGGAGAGCTCCTACAATGAGCAGTTCTTC.

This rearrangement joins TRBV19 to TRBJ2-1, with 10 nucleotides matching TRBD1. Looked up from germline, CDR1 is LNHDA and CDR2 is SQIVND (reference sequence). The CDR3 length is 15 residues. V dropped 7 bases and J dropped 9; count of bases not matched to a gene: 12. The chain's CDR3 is CASIGRGQGIREQFF. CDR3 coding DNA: TGTGCCAGTATTGGACGGGGACAGGGGATTCGTGAGCAGTTCTTC.

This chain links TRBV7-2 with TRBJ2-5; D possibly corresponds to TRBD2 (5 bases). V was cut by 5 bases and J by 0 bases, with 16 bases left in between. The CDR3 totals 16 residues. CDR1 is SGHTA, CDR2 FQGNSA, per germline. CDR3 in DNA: TGTGCCAGCAGCCGGGCGGGCTCCATATACCAAGAGACCCAGTACTTC. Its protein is CASSRAGSIYQETQYF.

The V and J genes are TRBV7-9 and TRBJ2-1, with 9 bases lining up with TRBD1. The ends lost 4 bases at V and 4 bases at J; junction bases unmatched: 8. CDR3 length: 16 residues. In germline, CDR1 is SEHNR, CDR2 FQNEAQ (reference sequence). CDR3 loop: CASSSTGGPLYNEQFF. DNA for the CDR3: TGTGCCAGCAGCTCTACAGGGGGCCCCTTATACAATGAGCAGTTCTTC.

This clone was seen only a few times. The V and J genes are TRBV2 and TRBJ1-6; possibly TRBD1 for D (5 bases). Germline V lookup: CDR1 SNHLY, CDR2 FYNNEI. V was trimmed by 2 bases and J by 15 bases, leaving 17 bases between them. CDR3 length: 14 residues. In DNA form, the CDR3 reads TGTGCCAGCAGTGAACGGCACAGGTACAATCTCCTCCACTTT. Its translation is CASSERHRYNLLHF. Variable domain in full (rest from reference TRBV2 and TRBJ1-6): EPEVTQTPSHQVTQMGQEVILRCVPISNHLYFYWYRQILGQKVEFLVSFYNNEISEKSEIFDDQFSVERPDGSNFTLKIRSTKLEDSAMYFCASSERHRYNLLHFGNGTRLTVT.

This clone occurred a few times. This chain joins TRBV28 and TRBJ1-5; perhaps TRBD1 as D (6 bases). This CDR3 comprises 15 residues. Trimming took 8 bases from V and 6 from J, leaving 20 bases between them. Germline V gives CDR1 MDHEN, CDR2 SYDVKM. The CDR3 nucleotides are TGTGCCAGCCGCGGGGGGGCAGCTGGAGGTCAGCCCCAGCATTTT. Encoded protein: CASRGGAAGGQPQHF. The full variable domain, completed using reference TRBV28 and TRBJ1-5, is DVKVTQSSRYLVKRTGEKVFLECVQDMDHENMFWYRQDPGLGLRLIYFSYDVKMKEKGDIPEGYSVSREKKERFSLILESASTNQTSMYLCASRGGAAGGQPQHFGDGTRLSIL.

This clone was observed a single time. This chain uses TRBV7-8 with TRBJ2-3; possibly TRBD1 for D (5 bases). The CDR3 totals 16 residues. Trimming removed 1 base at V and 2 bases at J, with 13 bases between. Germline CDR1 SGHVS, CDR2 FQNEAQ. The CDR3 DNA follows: TGTGCCAGCAGCTTAGAGGGGCCCCCGTTCACAGATACGCAGTATTTT. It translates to CASSLEGPPFTDTQYF.

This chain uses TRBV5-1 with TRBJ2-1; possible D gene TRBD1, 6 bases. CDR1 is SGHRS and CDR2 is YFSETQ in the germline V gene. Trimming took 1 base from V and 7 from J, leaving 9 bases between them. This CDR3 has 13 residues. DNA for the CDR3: TGCGCCAGCAGCTTGACAGGGCAAAATGAGCAGTTCTTC. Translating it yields CASSLTGQNEQFF.

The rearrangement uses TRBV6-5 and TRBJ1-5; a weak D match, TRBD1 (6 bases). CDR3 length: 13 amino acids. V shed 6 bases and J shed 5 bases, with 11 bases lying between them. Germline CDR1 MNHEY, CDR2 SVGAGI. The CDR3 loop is CASRQGVDQPQHF. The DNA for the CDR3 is TGTGCCAGCAGACAGGGAGTGGATCAGCCCCAGCATTTT.

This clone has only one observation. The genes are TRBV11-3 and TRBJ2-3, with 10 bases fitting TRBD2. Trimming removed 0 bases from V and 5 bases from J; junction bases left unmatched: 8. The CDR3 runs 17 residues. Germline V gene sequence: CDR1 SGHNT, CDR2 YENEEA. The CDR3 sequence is CASSLDLSGGAIDTQYF. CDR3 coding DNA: TGTGCCAGCAGCTTAGATCTCAGCGGGGGGGCGATAGATACGCAGTATTTT.

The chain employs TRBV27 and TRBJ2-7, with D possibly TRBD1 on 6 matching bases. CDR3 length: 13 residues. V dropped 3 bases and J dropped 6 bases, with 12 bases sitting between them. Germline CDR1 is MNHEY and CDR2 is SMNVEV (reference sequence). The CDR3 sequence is CASSLSGVREQYF. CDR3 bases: TGTGCCAGCAGTTTGTCAGGGGTACGCGAGCAGTACTTC.

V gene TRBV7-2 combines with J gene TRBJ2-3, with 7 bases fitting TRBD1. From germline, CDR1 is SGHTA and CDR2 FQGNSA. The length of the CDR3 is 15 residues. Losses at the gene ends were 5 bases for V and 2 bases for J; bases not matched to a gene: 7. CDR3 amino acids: CASSPRQGTTDTQYF. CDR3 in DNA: TGTGCCAGCAGCCCGAGACAGGGTACCACAGATACGCAGTATTTT. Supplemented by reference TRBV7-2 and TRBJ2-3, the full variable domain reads GAGVSQSPSNKVTEKGKDVELRCDPISGHTALYWYRQSLGQGLEFLIYFQGNSAPDKSGLPSDRFSAERTGGSVSTLTIQRTQQEDSAVYLCASSPRQGTTDTQYFGPGTRLTVL.

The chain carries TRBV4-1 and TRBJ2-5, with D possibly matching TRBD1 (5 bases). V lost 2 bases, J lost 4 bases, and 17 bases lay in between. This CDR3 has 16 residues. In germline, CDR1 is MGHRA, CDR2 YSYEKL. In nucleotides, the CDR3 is TGCGCCAGCAGCCAACAATCCAGGGTCCTGGGAGAGACCCAGTACTTC. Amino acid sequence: CASSQQSRVLGETQYF.

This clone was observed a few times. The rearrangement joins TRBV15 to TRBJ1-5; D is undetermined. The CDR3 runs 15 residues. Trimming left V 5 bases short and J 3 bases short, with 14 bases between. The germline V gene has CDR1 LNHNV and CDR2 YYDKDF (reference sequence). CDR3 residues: CATSPGMWANQPQHF. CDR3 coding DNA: TGTGCCACCAGCCCGGGGATGTGGGCCAATCAGCCCCAGCATTTT.

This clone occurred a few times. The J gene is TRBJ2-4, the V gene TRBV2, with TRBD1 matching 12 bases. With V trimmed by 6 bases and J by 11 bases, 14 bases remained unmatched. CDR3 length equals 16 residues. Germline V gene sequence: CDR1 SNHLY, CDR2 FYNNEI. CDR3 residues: CASRPPGTGGRRVQYF. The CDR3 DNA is TGTGCCAGCAGACCCCCCGGGACAGGGGGCCGAAGAGTTCAGTACTTC. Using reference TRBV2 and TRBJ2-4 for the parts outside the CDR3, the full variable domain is EPEVTQTPSHQVTQMGQEVILRCVPISNHLYFYWYRQILGQKVEFLVSFYNNEISEKSEIFDDQFSVERPDGSNFTLKIRSTKLEDSAMYFCASRPPGTGGRRVQYFGAGTRLSVL.

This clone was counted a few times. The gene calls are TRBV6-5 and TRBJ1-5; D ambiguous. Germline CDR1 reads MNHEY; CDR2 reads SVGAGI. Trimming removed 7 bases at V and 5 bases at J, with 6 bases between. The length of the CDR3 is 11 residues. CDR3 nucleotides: TGTGCCAGCAATTTCGATCAGCCCCAGCATTTT. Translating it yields CASNFDQPQHF.